These T cell receptor beta chains were read from a single sample in a study of T cells of healthy individuals. TCRdb reprocessed the 5' RACE reads via MiXCR and lists one record per CDR3 protein. The sample includes about 63,000 distinct CDR3 sequences, 15% to 20% of them seen just once. The origin of the receptors is a human donor in good health. The CDR3 runs from the conserved cysteine through the conserved F or W. Each record gives: clone size, D gene, V gene, J gene, CDR3 DNA, CDR3 protein. The D gene is left open where the match is weak. Clone sizes are given selectively: once, few, many, or a class where the clone is expanded.

size: -; D: -; V: TRBV20-1; J: TRBJ2-7; DNA: TGCAGTGCTAGACGAAGCACAGGGTCGCGTGAGCAGTACTTC; CDR3: CSARRSTGSREQYF
size: -; D: -; V: TRBV27; J: TRBJ1-2; DNA: TGTGCCAGCAGGAGCGACGGAAACTATGGCTACACCTTC; CDR3: CASRSDGNYGYTF
size: many; D: -; V: TRBV18; J: TRBJ2-1; DNA: TGTGCCAGCTCACCGAGTACTAGCAATCGCTACAATGAGCAGTTCTTC; CDR3: CASSPSTSNRYNEQFF
size: few; D: TRBD2; V: TRBV20-1; J: TRBJ2-1; DNA: TGCAGTGCTAGAGATCCCGGGACTATCCTCAATGAGCAGTTCTTC; CDR3: CSARDPGTILNEQFF
size: -; D: TRBD1; V: TRBV7-3; J: TRBJ1-1; DNA: TGTGCCAGCAGCCCCGTTGCAGGGGGCATTTCAATGAACACTGAAGCTTTCTTT; CDR3: CASSPVAGGISMNTEAFF
size: few; D: -; V: TRBV25-1; J: TRBJ1-5; DNA: TGTGCCAGCAGTGACGGACCCCTGGGAAAGCCCCAGCATTTT; CDR3: CASSDGPLGKPQHF
size: -; D: -; V: TRBV7-3; J: TRBJ1-1; DNA: TGTGCCAGCAGCTCGCAGGAGGGCACTGAAGCTTTCTTT; CDR3: CASSSQEGTEAFF
size: many; D: TRBD1; V: TRBV11-3; J: TRBJ2-3; DNA: TGTGCCAGCAGCTTAGGGGACAGGAGCACAGATACGCAGTATTTT; CDR3: CASSLGDRSTDTQYF
size: many; D: -; V: TRBV4-1; J: TRBJ2-2; DNA: TGCGCCAGCAGCCAAACCCCCCTCTACACCGGGGAGCTGTTTTTT; CDR3: CASSQTPLYTGELFF
size: few; D: -; V: TRBV6-1; J: TRBJ1-6; DNA: TGTGCCAGCAGGTGGACGGGGGAAAATTCACCCCTCCACTTT; CDR3: CASRWTGENSPLHF
size: -; D: -; V: TRBV5-1; J: TRBJ2-7; DNA: TGCGCCAGCAGCTTTCGGACGGCCGTTACGGACGAGCAGTACTTC; CDR3: CASSFRTAVTDEQYF
size: few; D: -; V: TRBV20-1; J: TRBJ1-6; DNA: TGCAGTGCTAGGTTGAGGGAGGATTCACCCCTCCACTTT; CDR3: CSARLREDSPLHF
size: few; D: TRBD2; V: TRBV4-1; J: TRBJ2-5; DNA: TGCGCCAGCAGCCATAAGCGGGAGGAGACCCAGTACTTC; CDR3: CASSHKREETQYF
size: -; D: TRBD2; V: TRBV2; J: TRBJ2-2; DNA: TGTGCCAGCATAGCGGGAGTGGGGAACACCGGGGAGCTGTTTTTT; CDR3: CASIAGVGNTGELFF
size: few; D: TRBD2; V: TRBV18; J: TRBJ2-1; DNA: TGTGCCAGCTCACCACCACGGCTAGCGGGGAACAATGAGCAGTTCTTC; CDR3: CASSPPRLAGNNEQFF
size: many; D: TRBD2; V: TRBV20-1; J: TRBJ2-2; DNA: TGCAGTGCTAGAGATCGTCGAAGCGGGAGGGCCAATACCGGGGAGCTGTTTTTT; CDR3: CSARDRRSGRANTGELFF
size: -; D: -; V: TRBV6-2/TRBV6-3; J: TRBJ2-1; DNA: TGTGCCAGCAGTTACTCCACGGGACTTAATGAGCAGTTCTTC; CDR3: CASSYSTGLNEQFF
size: -; D: TRBD2; V: TRBV7-8; J: TRBJ2-5; DNA: TGTGCCAGCAGCTTAGGAGGTAGCGGGAGGGCAGAGACCCAGTACTTC; CDR3: CASSLGGSGRAETQYF
size: many; D: TRBD1; V: TRBV7-9; J: TRBJ1-3; DNA: TGTGCCAGCAGCCGGACAGGAAGCCCTGGAAACACCATATATTTT; CDR3: CASSRTGSPGNTIYF
size: many; D: TRBD2; V: TRBV6-1; J: TRBJ2-3; DNA: TGTGCCAGCGGGGAGAGCGGGACTAGCACAGATACGCAGTATTTT; CDR3: CASGESGTSTDTQYF
size: many; D: -; V: TRBV3-1; J: TRBJ2-2; DNA: TGTGCCAGCAGCCAATTCGCGGGAAGCGGGGAGCTGTTTTTT; CDR3: CASSQFAGSGELFF
size: few; D: -; V: TRBV7-8; J: TRBJ1-3; DNA: TGTGCCAGCAGCTTAGGTAGGACAAGGAACCCATATGGAAACACCATATATTTT; CDR3: CASSLGRTRNPYGNTIYF
size: -; D: -; V: TRBV6-5; J: TRBJ2-7; DNA: TGTGCCAGCAGTTACGAGGAGGGAACCTACGAGCAGTACTTC; CDR3: CASSYEEGTYEQYF
size: few; D: -; V: TRBV7-2; J: TRBJ1-1; DNA: TGTGCCAGCAGCTTAGAGGAGGTCACTGAAGCTTTCTTT; CDR3: CASSLEEVTEAFF
size: many; D: -; V: TRBV12-5; J: TRBJ2-1; DNA: TGTGCTAGTGGTCCGGACTACAATGAGCAGTTCTTC; CDR3: CASGPDYNEQFF
size: few; D: -; V: TRBV2; J: TRBJ1-5; DNA: TGTGCCAGCAGAGATCCGGCGTTAGGAGGCAATCAGCCCCAGCATTTT; CDR3: CASRDPALGGNQPQHF
size: few; D: TRBD2; V: TRBV5-6; J: TRBJ2-7; DNA: TGTGCCAGCAGCTTGCAACTAGCGGGAGTCTACGAGCAGTACTTC; CDR3: CASSLQLAGVYEQYF
size: many; D: TRBD2; V: TRBV25-1; J: TRBJ2-3; DNA: TGTGCCAGCAGTGACCGGGAGGGAGATACGCAGTATTTT; CDR3: CASSDREGDTQYF